The 23 T cell receptor beta chains reported below all come from one sample, sequenced in a study of CD8 T cells in Susac syndrome. RNA, at about 0.45 to 1 ug, was reverse transcribed with random hexamers. Each CDR3 protein is one row after TCRdb ran MiXCR on the immunoSEQ multiplex PCR reads. The repertoire includes 180,000 or so distinct CDR3 sequences, about 95% of them detected once, and 0.1% sits in the top ten. The material sequenced was CD4+ T cells from PBMCs. The receptors come from a human donor in good health.

The chain has TRBV7-9 and TRBJ2-1; tentative D call: TRBD1 (6 bases). The V end was cut by 3 bases, the J end by 10 bases, with 16 bases between. This CDR3 has 14 residues. Germline CDR1 SEHNR, CDR2 FQNEAQ (reference sequence). This chain's CDR3 is CASSFTDRRREQFF. CDR3 in DNA: TGTGCCAGCAGCTTCACAGACAGGAGAAGGGAGCAGTTCTTC.

This chain links TRBV4-3 with TRBJ1-5; TRBD1 agrees at 7 bases. The CDR3 consists of 15 residues. V shed 0 bases and J 7 bases; nucleotides not matched to a gene: 6. The germline CDR1 and CDR2 sequences are LGHNA and YSLEER. CDR3 sequence (DNA): TGCGCCAGCAGCCAAGATCGACAGGGATGGCAGCCCCAGCATTTT. Translated: CASSQDRQGWQPQHF.

This chain connects TRBV7-2 to TRBJ2-1, with no clear D. Trimming stripped 1 base from V and 5 bases from J, with 9 bases between. CDR3 size: 14 residues. The germline CDR1 and CDR2 sequences are SGHTA and FQGNSA. The CDR3 spells CASSLGSRHNEQFF. In DNA form, the CDR3 reads TGTGCCAGCAGCTTAGGATCGAGGCACAATGAGCAGTTCTTC.

In its sample, this clonotype was seen once. The chain couples TRBV19 to TRBJ1-1; no reliable D call. Deletions cut 7 bases from V and 0 bases from J, with 9 bases between. In germline, CDR1 is LNHDA, CDR2 SQIVND (reference sequence). The length of the CDR3 is 13 residues. DNA for the CDR3: TGTGCCAGTAAAAGGCAGCTGAACACTGAAGCTTTCTTT. The encoded protein is CASKRQLNTEAFF.

The V and J genes are TRBV29-1 and TRBJ2-3; no clear D. Trimming removed 7 bases at V and 5 bases at J, with 10 bases between. Germline assignment: CDR1 SQVTM and CDR2 ANQGSEA. The CDR3 totals 11 residues. CDR3 region: CSAQPGDTQYF. In DNA, the CDR3 is TGCAGCGCCCAACCGGGAGATACGCAGTATTTT.

This clonotype turned up a few times. The chain uses TRBV28 and TRBJ2-1, with 8 bases identical to TRBD2. The length of the CDR3 is 15 residues. With V trimmed by 6 bases and J by 4 bases, 8 bases remained unmatched. Germline CDR1 and CDR2: MDHEN and SYDVKM. The chain's CDR3 is CASSRTSGAYNEQFF. DNA of the CDR3: TGTGCCAGCAGCCGTACTAGCGGAGCTTACAATGAGCAGTTCTTC.

The V call is TRBV30, the J call TRBJ1-2; D is unresolved. This CDR3 is 15 amino acids long. Deletions cut 4 bases from V and 8 bases from J, with 23 bases between. Germline V gives CDR1 GTSNPN, CDR2 SVGIG (reference sequence). In DNA, the CDR3 is TGTGCCTGGATCCTCGAATCGCGGTTGTCGGGCGGCTACACCTTC. It encodes CAWILESRLSGGYTF.

The chain links TRBV30 to TRBJ2-3; D is possibly TRBD2 (6 bases). There are 12 residues in the CDR3. Trimming removed 0 bases at V and 6 bases at J, with 7 bases between. Germline V gene sequence: CDR1 GTSNPN, CDR2 SVGIG (reference sequence). CDR3 nucleotide sequence: TGTGCCTGGAGTGTCAGCGGGGATACGCAGTATTTT. This codes for CAWSVSGDTQYF.

V and J are TRBV5-6 and TRBJ1-2; 7 nucleotides agree with TRBD1. V trimming: 2 bases; J trimming: 6 bases; junction bases outside the gene matches: 7. CDR3 length: 14 amino acids. CDR1 SGHDT and CDR2 YYEEEE come from the germline V gene. The CDR3 sequence is CASSLGPQGDGYTF. CDR3 sequence (DNA): TGTGCCAGCAGCTTAGGTCCGCAGGGGGATGGCTACACCTTC. Complete variable domain (other parts from reference TRBV5-6 and TRBJ1-2): DAGVTQSPTHLIKTRGQQVTLRCSPKSGHDTVSWYQQALGQGPQFIFQYYEEEERQRGNFPDRFSGHQFPNYSSELNVNALLLGDSALYLCASSLGPQGDGYTFGSGTRLTVV.

Written as DNA, the CDR3 is TGCAGTGCTAGGAAGAGTGGGGGCGGCAAAAACATTCAGTACTTC. Translation: CSARKSGGGKNIQYF. The V and J genes are TRBV20-1 and TRBJ2-4; D perhaps matches TRBD1 (6 bases). The CDR3 extends over 15 amino acids. The germline V gene encodes CDR1 DFQATT and CDR2 SNEGSKA (reference sequence). Trimming stripped 3 bases from V and 3 bases from J, with 15 bases between.

This chain uses TRBV4-3 with TRBJ2-2; no clear D. V lost 8 bases to trimming and J lost 0 bases, with 13 bases between them. This CDR3 has 15 amino acids. Per germline, CDR1 LGHNA and CDR2 YSLEER. This CDR3 is CASAGTLSNTGELFF. DNA of the CDR3: TGCGCCAGCGCCGGCACTCTGTCGAACACCGGGGAGCTGTTTTTT.

In its sample, this clonotype was seen once. The chain joins TRBV12-3 or TRBV12-4 to TRBJ1-2; tentatively, D is TRBD1 (5 bases). The CDR3 extends over 15 amino acids. Trimming cost V 7 bases and J 2 bases, with 17 bases left between them. The CDR3 reads CASTPADSANYGYTF. The CDR3, as DNA: TGTGCCAGCACACCGGCCGACAGTGCGAACTATGGCTACACCTTC.

In DNA form, the CDR3 reads TGTGCCAGCAGTGGAGGAATGAACACTGAAGCTTTCTTT. It codes for CASSGGMNTEAFF. The chain links TRBV2 to TRBJ1-1; the D is unclear. The V and J ends lost 4 bases and 0 bases respectively, with 6 bases between them. The CDR3 consists of 13 residues. Germline CDR1 and CDR2: SNHLY and FYNNEI.

V is TRBV5-4 and J is TRBJ2-5; D is possibly TRBD2 (5 bases). The CDR3 runs to 15 residues. Trimming shortened V by 0 bases and J by 2 bases, and 11 bases separated the two germline ends. CDR1 is SGHNT, CDR2 YYREEE, per germline (reference sequence). CDR3 DNA sequence: TGTGCCAGCAGCTTGGGAATCGGGGTTCAAGAGACCCAGTACTTC. It codes for CASSLGIGVQETQYF.

The chain uses TRBV30 and TRBJ2-7; TRBD2 aligns across 9 bases. Germline values: CDR1 GTSNPN, CDR2 SVGIG (reference sequence). The CDR3 is 14 amino acids. Unmatched junction bases numbered 11, after V lost 3 bases and J lost 8 bases. For the CDR3, the DNA is TGTGCCTGGAGCGGAGAGACTAGCGGCCACCAGCAGTACTTC. Translation gives CAWSGETSGHQQYF.

The V call is TRBV4-3, the J call TRBJ1-1; D is ambiguous. Germline CDR1 is LGHNA and CDR2 is YSLEER. Trimming cost V 3 bases and J 2 bases, with 4 bases left between them. The CDR3 length is 12 residues. The CDR3 protein is CASSQDNTEAFF. The CDR3 nucleotides are TGCGCCAGCAGCCAGGACAACACTGAAGCTTTCTTT.

This clonotype was recorded only once. This chain uses TRBV23-1 with TRBJ2-1, with a tentative D call TRBD2 (6 bases). TRBV23-1 is annotated as an ORF whose role is uncertain. CDR3 length equals 13 residues. Trimming stripped 9 bases from V and 4 bases from J, with 13 bases between. Here the CDR3 reads CARSGGIYNEQFF. The CDR3 nucleotides read TGCGCCAGGTCTGGCGGGATTTACAATGAGCAGTTCTTC.

The chain recombines TRBV30 with TRBJ2-2, with D uncertain. The germline CDR1 and CDR2 sequences are GTSNPN and SVGIG (reference sequence). The CDR3 has 14 amino acids. The germline V and J ends were trimmed by 0 bases and 4 bases, with 9 bases remaining between them. CDR3 sequence reads: CAWSVGLSTGELFF. CDR3 sequence (DNA): TGTGCCTGGAGTGTCGGATTGAGCACCGGGGAGCTGTTTTTT.

The chain has TRBV27 and TRBJ2-7, with TRBD2 as a possible D gene (5 bases). The CDR3 sequence is 13 residues long. Trimming pared 5 bases from V and 2 bases from J, leaving 10 bases between. From germline, CDR1 is MNHEY and CDR2 SMNVEV (reference sequence). In nucleotides, the CDR3 is TGTGCCAGCAGTAGGACTTACACCTACGAGCAGTACTTC. Translating it yields CASSRTYTYEQYF.

The chain links TRBV9 to TRBJ2-5, with D perhaps given as TRBD1 or TRBD2 (5 bases each). The CDR3 contains 14 residues. V was pared by 4 bases and J by 1 base, with 11 bases between. From germline, CDR1 is SGDLS and CDR2 YYNGEE. The CDR3 sequence: CASSRGRSQETQYF. The CDR3 nucleotides read TGTGCCAGCAGCAGGGGACGGAGCCAAGAGACCCAGTACTTC.

The chain recombines TRBV7-9 with TRBJ1-1; TRBD1 might be the D (6 bases). Looked up from germline, CDR1 is SEHNR and CDR2 is FQNEAQ (reference sequence). The CDR3 loop spans 14 amino acids. V was clipped by 2 bases and J by 1 base, with 8 bases between them. The CDR3 loop reads CASSLLDRNTEAFF. DNA for the CDR3: TGTGCCAGCAGCTTACTGGACAGGAACACTGAAGCTTTCTTT. Full variable domain (rest looked up from reference TRBV7-9 and TRBJ1-1): DTGVSQNPRHKITKRGQNVTFRCDPISEHNRLYWYRQTLGQGPEFLTYFQNEAQLEKSRLLSDRFSAERPKGSFSTLEIQRTEQGDSAMYLCASSLLDRNTEAFFGQGTRLTVV.

CDR3 nucleotides: TGCAGTGCCGCCGGCGACCGGGGGAAGAATGAGCAGTTCTTC. Its translation: CSAAGDRGKNEQFF. The chain employs TRBV20-1 and TRBJ2-1; D may be TRBD2 (6 bases). CDR1 and CDR2 (germline): DFQATT, SNEGSKA (reference sequence). This CDR3 is 14 amino acids long. V was shortened by 6 bases and J by 7 bases, with 19 bases between the two germline ends.

The V and J genes are TRBV7-9 and TRBJ2-7, with 10 bases that match TRBD1. The trim removed 5 bases at V and 4 bases at J, leaving 8 bases unmatched. CDR1 is SEHNR, CDR2 FQNEAQ, per germline (reference sequence). The CDR3 is made up of 15 amino acids. The CDR3 protein is CASSPPGQGRYEQYF. CDR3 bases: TGTGCCAGCAGCCCGCCGGGACAGGGGAGATACGAGCAGTACTTC.